The rows below give T cell receptor beta chains drawn from one sample of a study of CD8 T cells in Susac syndrome. TCRdb ran MiXCR on the immunoSEQ multiplex PCR reads and lists one entry per CDR3 protein. In the table there are about 150,000 distinct CDR3 sequences, roughly 95% of which are singletons. Sequences were obtained from CD4+ T cells from PBMCs. The receptors here all came from a human donor with Susac syndrome. Each CDR3 is given with its conserved first and last residue. The size field is filled for only some rows; it gives once, few, many or a size class.

J gene: TRBJ2-1
clone size: -
V gene: TRBV4-2
CDR3 protein: CASSQDGGYYNEQFF

J gene: TRBJ2-7
clone size: -
V gene: TRBV7-9
CDR3 protein: CASSLARESEQYF

J gene: TRBJ2-2
clone size: -
V gene: TRBV3-1
CDR3 protein: CASSQDRGRITGELFF

J gene: TRBJ1-1
clone size: -
V gene: TRBV7-3
CDR3 protein: CASSLTGDGGAFF

J gene: TRBJ2-3
clone size: -
V gene: TRBV5-1
CDR3 protein: CASSWSTSTDTQYF

J gene: TRBJ2-5
clone size: once
V gene: TRBV15
CDR3 protein: CATSRDLGQQETQYF

J gene: TRBJ1-2
clone size: -
V gene: TRBV25-1
CDR3 protein: CASSESGVYYGYTF

J gene: TRBJ2-7
clone size: -
V gene: TRBV30
CDR3 protein: CAWIRGGYEQYF

J gene: TRBJ2-5
clone size: -
V gene: TRBV7-2
CDR3 protein: CASSPQTGQETQYF

J gene: TRBJ1-1
clone size: -
V gene: TRBV5-1
CDR3 protein: CASSPSTAYTEAFF

J gene: TRBJ1-2
clone size: -
V gene: TRBV27
CDR3 protein: CASWTGSYGYTF

J gene: TRBJ2-7
clone size: -
V gene: TRBV7-8
CDR3 protein: CASSPRLPYEQYF

J gene: TRBJ2-7
clone size: -
V gene: TRBV20-1
CDR3 protein: CSASGGSFYEQYF

J gene: TRBJ2-6
clone size: -
V gene: TRBV6-1
CDR3 protein: CASSPASGANVLTF

J gene: TRBJ1-1
clone size: -
V gene: TRBV6-2/TRBV6-3
CDR3 protein: CASSYSMAEAFF

J gene: TRBJ2-7
clone size: once
V gene: TRBV29-1
CDR3 protein: CSVEGQSSYEQYF

J gene: TRBJ2-7
clone size: -
V gene: TRBV6-6
CDR3 protein: CASTLTQLSYEQYF

J gene: TRBJ2-1
clone size: -
V gene: TRBV5-1
CDR3 protein: CASSPGLAGNNEQFF

J gene: TRBJ2-2
clone size: -
V gene: TRBV6-5
CDR3 protein: CASRSQGWTGELFF

J gene: TRBJ1-6
clone size: -
V gene: TRBV18
CDR3 protein: CASAELPASYNSPLHF

J gene: TRBJ2-5
clone size: -
V gene: TRBV7-2
CDR3 protein: CASSPRREETQYF

J gene: TRBJ1-1
clone size: -
V gene: TRBV18
CDR3 protein: CASSPQGPVNTEAFF

J gene: TRBJ2-3
clone size: -
V gene: TRBV12-3/TRBV12-4
CDR3 protein: CASSFLRGIDTQYF

J gene: TRBJ1-6
clone size: -
V gene: TRBV20-1
CDR3 protein: CSALGQYPSYNSPLHF

J gene: TRBJ2-2
clone size: -
V gene: TRBV21-1
CDR3 protein: CASSKEQVTGELFF

J gene: TRBJ2-2
clone size: -
V gene: TRBV15
CDR3 protein: CATSSGGGGNTGELFF

J gene: TRBJ2-3
clone size: -
V gene: TRBV20-1
CDR3 protein: CSARSGTLGVDTQYF

J gene: TRBJ1-5
clone size: -
V gene: TRBV29-1
CDR3 protein: CSALGRKGQPQHF

J gene: TRBJ1-1
clone size: once
V gene: TRBV29-1
CDR3 protein: CTAEVQGDTEAFF

J gene: TRBJ1-4
clone size: -
V gene: TRBV27
CDR3 protein: CASSSASRGSKLFF

J gene: TRBJ1-1
clone size: -
V gene: TRBV2
CDR3 protein: CASTPGRGRTEAFF

J gene: TRBJ2-1
clone size: -
V gene: TRBV12-3/TRBV12-4
CDR3 protein: CASSARLAGEEQFF

J gene: TRBJ2-1
clone size: -
V gene: TRBV9
CDR3 protein: CASSVGTVNEQFF

J gene: TRBJ1-1
clone size: -
V gene: TRBV3-1
CDR3 protein: CASSQDLGPEAFF

J gene: TRBJ2-1
clone size: -
V gene: TRBV20-1
CDR3 protein: CSARGGGQRAYNEQFF

J gene: TRBJ1-1
clone size: -
V gene: TRBV20-1
CDR3 protein: CSVVRPEAFF

J gene: TRBJ2-5
clone size: -
V gene: TRBV7-3
CDR3 protein: CASSLTIAGTSGTQYF

J gene: TRBJ1-2
clone size: -
V gene: TRBV12-5
CDR3 protein: CASGLVGGSNYGYTF

J gene: TRBJ2-1
clone size: -
V gene: TRBV20-1
CDR3 protein: CSAYRGDPYNEQFF

J gene: TRBJ2-4
clone size: -
V gene: TRBV5-1
CDR3 protein: CASSLKSASGGANIQYF

J gene: TRBJ2-4
clone size: -
V gene: TRBV6-1
CDR3 protein: CASKERVESIQYF

J gene: TRBJ2-7
clone size: -
V gene: TRBV4-3
CDR3 protein: CASSQEGRGYEQYF

J gene: TRBJ1-5
clone size: once
V gene: TRBV12-3/TRBV12-4
CDR3 protein: CASSLMATGVFNQPQHF

J gene: TRBJ2-1
clone size: -
V gene: TRBV3-1
CDR3 protein: CASSQGATLGEQFF

J gene: TRBJ1-1
clone size: -
V gene: TRBV9
CDR3 protein: CASSEGQMNTEAFF

J gene: TRBJ2-1
clone size: -
V gene: TRBV7-2
CDR3 protein: CASSLWTGGEQFF

J gene: TRBJ2-1
clone size: -
V gene: TRBV7-9
CDR3 protein: CASRSRGYYPQFF

J gene: TRBJ2-5
clone size: -
V gene: TRBV5-1
CDR3 protein: CASRDQRNYQETQYF

J gene: TRBJ1-2
clone size: -
V gene: TRBV12-3/TRBV12-4
CDR3 protein: CASSPTGLGYTF

J gene: TRBJ2-5
clone size: once
V gene: TRBV28
CDR3 protein: CASHRGVETQYF

J gene: TRBJ2-7
clone size: -
V gene: TRBV12-3/TRBV12-4
CDR3 protein: CASEAGGPFYEQYF

J gene: TRBJ2-7
clone size: -
V gene: TRBV20-1
CDR3 protein: CSAQRGASYYEQYF

J gene: TRBJ2-1
clone size: -
V gene: TRBV7-7
CDR3 protein: CASSFDRGDEQFF

J gene: TRBJ2-3
clone size: -
V gene: TRBV4-1
CDR3 protein: CASSRRQGSTDTQYF

J gene: TRBJ2-1
clone size: once
V gene: TRBV7-9
CDR3 protein: CASSLARGVGSYNEQFF